Each of the 22 T cell receptor beta chains below was sequenced from the same sample in a study of memory CD8 T cells in hepatitis C reinfection. Time point indicated: pre-reinfection, 55 to 20 weeks before reinfection detection. Sorted cells were sequenced directly ex vivo without any in vitro expansion. Only in-frame clones appear in the TCRdb table, and some are missing; sequencing was by immunoSEQ multiplex PCR. The table records just over 50,000 clones, roughly nine tenths of them present only once. The material sequenced was naive CD8+ T cells sorted from blood. The source is a man aged 18 to 29 with hepatitis C virus infection.

V gene TRBV2 combines with J gene TRBJ1-4; 9 bases agree with TRBD1. CDR1 is SNHLY, CDR2 FYNNEI, per germline. The CDR3 extends over 16 amino acids. Trimming took 6 bases from V and 1 from J; bases not matched to a gene: 6. CDR3 loop: CASREGQGGTNEKLFF. DNA of the CDR3: TGTGCCAGCAGGGAGGGACAGGGAGGAACTAATGAAAAACTGTTTTTT.

The chain links TRBV28 to TRBJ2-7; TRBD1 matches at 7 bases. V shed 5 bases, J shed 2 bases, and the junction held 15 bases outside the gene matches. The CDR3 consists of 17 residues. Germline V gene lookup returns CDR1 MDHEN and CDR2 SYDVKM. CDR3 protein: CASSLHRATGPAYEQYV. The CDR3 DNA reads TGTGCCAGCAGTCTCCACCGAGCGACAGGGCCAGCCTACGAGCAGTACGTC.

V is TRBV7-9 and J is TRBJ2-4, with D perhaps TRBD1 (6 bases). The V gene lost 1 base and the J gene lost 7 bases, with 14 bases spanning the gap. This CDR3 contains 15 residues. Germline values: CDR1 SEHNR, CDR2 FQNEAQ (reference sequence). The CDR3 bases are TGTGCCAGCAGCTTAGTGGGGGCTACCCCCAACATTCAGTACTTC. It is translated as CASSLVGATPNIQYF.

The chain couples TRBV27 to TRBJ2-7, with 8 bases identical to TRBD2. Germline V gives CDR1 MNHEY, CDR2 SMNVEV (reference sequence). Trimming cost V 3 bases and J 0 bases; bases outside gene matches: 4. There are 15 residues in the CDR3. This chain's CDR3 is CASSLSGGSSYEQYF. The CDR3 DNA reads TGTGCCAGCAGTTTGAGCGGGGGAAGCTCCTACGAGCAGTACTTC.

This chain joins TRBV29-1 and TRBJ2-1; TRBD2 aligns across 8 bases. CDR1 and CDR2 from the germline V gene are SQVTM and ANQGSEA. The CDR3 is 17 amino acids. J lost 8 bases, V lost 6 bases, and 21 bases had no gene match. In DNA form, the CDR3 reads TGCAGCGTCGACGGTTTCCGGGAGGGTTCTGCTACCGATGAGCAGTTCTTC. Translation gives CSVDGFREGSATDEQFF.

Comments on this clone: The same CDR3 also results from other DNA sequences found in this sample. The chain employs TRBV5-6 and TRBJ2-7; 7 bases are shared with TRBD1. V gave up 0 bases and J gave up 6 bases; unmatched junction bases: 3. CDR1 SGHDT and CDR2 YYEEEE come from the germline V gene. The CDR3 loop spans 13 amino acids. CDR3 DNA sequence: TGTGCCAGCAGCTTGGGGACAGGAGGCGAGCAGTACGTC. This translates into CASSLGTGGEQYV.

The CDR3 DNA follows: TGTGCCACACTCAGGGCCACGGGAGGTTTCTTT. Translating it yields CATLRATGGFF. This rearrangement joins TRBV2 to TRBJ1-1; D possibly corresponds to TRBD1 (5 bases). From germline, CDR1 is SNHLY and CDR2 FYNNEI. The CDR3 is 11 amino acids. Trimming left V 10 bases short and J 13 bases short, with 19 bases between.

The chain couples TRBV19 to TRBJ2-3; 9 bases map to TRBD2. The CDR3 runs 16 residues. The J segment lost 5 bases and the V segment lost 3 bases, leaving 9 bases of the junction unmatched. CDR1 and CDR2 (germline): LNHDA, SQIVND (reference sequence). The CDR3 protein is CASSIGVAGVRDTQYF. CDR3 nucleotide sequence: TGTGCCAGTAGTATTGGGGTAGCGGGGGTACGAGATACGCAGTATTTT.

This chain joins TRBV29-1 and TRBJ2-1, with 8 nucleotides matching TRBD2. The CDR3 covers 15 residues. The junction had 7 bases not matched to a gene; V was cut back by 3 bases and J by 3 bases. Germline V gives CDR1 SQVTM, CDR2 ANQGSEA. CDR3 amino acids: CSVERTSPSYNEQFF. CDR3 sequence (DNA): TGCAGCGTTGAGCGGACTAGCCCAAGCTACAATGAGCAGTTCTTC.

The chain employs TRBV7-9 and TRBJ2-5; 10 nucleotides match TRBD1. The assigned J gene may be wrong: the sequence end matches TRBJ2-7 better. Per germline, CDR1 SEHNR and CDR2 FQNEAQ (reference sequence). The CDR3 runs to 16 residues. The CDR3 reads CASSLPTGGKLDEQYF. The CDR3 bases are TGTGCCAGCAGCTTACCGACAGGGGGCAAATTGGACGAGCAGTACTTC.

The chain employs TRBV27 and TRBJ1-1; D unresolved. This CDR3 region has 15 residues. V was shortened by 6 bases and J by 0 bases, with 14 bases between the two germline ends. Germline CDR1 and CDR2: MNHEY and SMNVEV (reference sequence). The CDR3 spells CASRPLDGVNTEAFF. CDR3 coding DNA: TGTGCCAGCAGACCCCTTGATGGAGTGAACACTGAAGCTTTCTTT.

This sequence joins TRBV27 and TRBJ2-1, with TRBD1 matching 8 bases. The CDR3 runs to 16 residues. CDR1 and CDR2 from the germline V gene are MNHEY and SMNVEV (reference sequence). The trim removed 5 bases at V and 4 bases at J, leaving 10 bases unmatched. Here the CDR3 DNA reads TGTGCCAGCAGTGCCCTTCGGACAGGGTTATACAATGAGCAGTTCTTC. As protein: CASSALRTGLYNEQFF.

This CDR3 reads CASSPSPVGGGHNEQFF. CDR3 nucleotides: TGTGCCAGCAGCCCCTCCCCGGTGGGGGGGGGCCACAATGAGCAGTTCTTC. The chain employs TRBV5-8 and TRBJ2-1; a weak D match, TRBD2 (7 bases). Trimming left V 4 bases short and J 5 bases short, with 22 bases between. The CDR3 is 17 amino acids. Germline V gene sequence: CDR1 SGHTS, CDR2 YDEGEE.

This sequence joins TRBV7-8 and TRBJ2-1; 15 bases are a match to TRBD2. This CDR3 spans 19 amino acids. In germline, CDR1 is SGHVS, CDR2 FQNEAQ. The V segment lost 1 base and the J segment 2 bases; nucleotides outside the gene matches: 6. Here the CDR3 reads CASSLGTSGGAPPYNEQFF. DNA for the CDR3: TGTGCCAGCAGCTTAGGGACTAGCGGGGGGGCTCCCCCCTACAATGAGCAGTTCTTC.

The chain has TRBV7-8 and TRBJ1-5; D unclear. CDR1 is SGHVS and CDR2 is FQNEAQ in the germline V gene. The V gene lost 1 base and the J gene lost 7 bases, with 8 bases spanning the gap. The CDR3 sequence is 13 residues long. The CDR3 DNA is TGTGCCAGCAGCTTAGGGGCAGGACAGCCCCAGCATTTT. This encodes CASSLGAGQPQHF.

In this sample, this clone turned up once. The chain uses TRBV6-5 and TRBJ2-1; maybe TRBD2 (6 bases). The CDR3 has 14 residues. Germline CDR1 is MNHEY and CDR2 is SVGAGI. Trimming took off 5 bases at V and 9 bases at J, with 17 bases between the two ends. CDR3: CASSPGTGVSEQFF. Written as DNA, the CDR3 is TGTGCCAGCAGTCCCGGGACTGGGGTCAGTGAGCAGTTCTTC.

The DNA of the CDR3 is TGTGCCAGCAGCTTAGGCCCAGGGAGGGATGAAAAACTGTTTTTT. This sequence encodes CASSLGPGRDEKLFF. The J gene is TRBJ1-4, the V gene TRBV7-2; D possibly corresponds to TRBD1 (5 bases). CDR3 size: 15 residues. The V end lost 1 base, the J end lost 6 bases, and 12 bases lay between the germline ends. Looked up from germline, CDR1 is SGHTA and CDR2 is FQGNSA.

The CDR3 region is CASSTILAVFGNEQFF. The CDR3 DNA reads as TGTGCCAGTAGTACAATCCTAGCGGTCTTCGGCAATGAGCAGTTCTTC. This chain uses TRBV19 with TRBJ2-1, with TRBD2 matching 7 bases. The CDR3 contains 16 residues. The germline V gene encodes CDR1 LNHDA and CDR2 SQIVND (reference sequence). After removal of 4 bases from V and 6 bases from J, the junction contained 12 bases not matched to a gene.

The chain combines TRBV27 with TRBJ2-5; TRBD2 is a possible D gene (6 bases). CDR3 length: 18 residues. CDR1 MNHEY and CDR2 SMNVEV come from the germline V gene (reference sequence). V lost 4 bases and J lost 5, with 26 bases in between. This CDR3 is CASSWIGSSGVLMETQYF. The CDR3 DNA is TGTGCCAGCAGTTGGATCGGGAGTAGCGGCGTCTTAATGGAGACCCAGTACTTC.

V gene TRBV6-5 combines with J gene TRBJ1-2, with a weak D call TRBD1 (5 bases). The germline V gene encodes CDR1 MNHEY and CDR2 SVGAGI. The CDR3 is 14 residues long. Between the trimmed V and J ends, which lost 3 bases and 2 bases, there was a span of 10 bases. CDR3 region: CASSYWQGNYGYTF. CDR3 DNA sequence: TGTGCCAGCAGTTATTGGCAGGGCAACTATGGCTACACCTTC.

The chain carries TRBV9 and TRBJ1-6, with TRBD1 identical over 7 bases. V shed 3 bases and J 8 bases; nucleotides not matched to a gene: 5. Germline assignment: CDR1 SGDLS and CDR2 YYNGEE. The CDR3 is 14 amino acids. The CDR3 DNA reads TGTGCCAGCAGCGCCCAGGGGGACCATTCACCCCTCCACTTT. It specifies CASSAQGDHSPLHF.

The chain carries TRBV27 and TRBJ2-7; 7 positions agree with TRBD2. Germline lookup yields CDR1 MNHEY and CDR2 SMNVEV (reference sequence). V was clipped by 10 bases and J by 0 bases; unmatched bases: 6. The CDR3 runs 13 residues. CDR3 coding DNA: TGTGCCACCAGACGGGGGGTCTCCTACGAGCAGTACTTC. It codes for CATRRGVSYEQYF.